The sequence of this T cell receptor beta chain was determined in a study of regulatory T cells in long-lasting Graves disease (dated by TCRdb to about 2021). Some background on the complete study: In the newly diagnosed Graves' disease group, patients had been taking antithyroid drugs for less than 3 months. TCR sequencing covered some 13 persistent and around 20 newly diagnosed Graves' disease patients, some 33 samples in total. The study took place in China and was registered as a clinical trial. This study used TCR sequencing and RNA sequencing of peripheral blood to compare persistent Graves' disease patients against newly diagnosed Graves' disease patients.

The label giving this sample's time point can be read as: newly diagnosed GD, antithyroid drugs for less than 3 months. For both TCR sequencing and RNA sequencing, RNA was extracted from PBMCs in TRIzol. Graves' disease was diagnosed according to American Thyroid Association guidelines. Patients for the study were recruited at an endocrinology department in Xi'an, China. From each patient, around 8.3 milliliters of peripheral blood was collected into an EDTA anticoagulant tube. PBMCs were isolated by Ficoll Paque Plus density gradient separation without further T cell sorting. An Agilent 2100 Bioanalyzer and agarose gel were used to check RNA quality, while a NanoDrop 2000 measured RNA concentration. The CDR3 covers 18 residues, taking in both the cysteine and the phenylalanine. The sequence is cut down to CDR3 DNA, 54 bases in frame from base 1. V is cut back by 1 base and J by 12 bases, with 13 bases in the junction unmatched. The germline V gene yields LGHNA for CDR1 and YSLEER for CDR2.

On this clonotype: Its antigen specificity is not known. No much larger clone is present one base from it, and per-base qualities are unavailable.

To prepare the library, multiplex PCR was applied. This sample was sequenced with an Illumina HiSeq 4000. To build TCR beta libraries, CDR3 regions were amplified by Arm-PCR using iRepertoire HTBI primers. Gel purification was performed on PCR products prior to sequencing. The original pipeline was this. Gene usage analysis of CDR3 amino acid clonotypes used the approximately 62 TRBV and more than 13 TRBJ segments found across samples. COPE and FqMerger were used to merge filtered high-quality paired reads into contigs. BLAST was used to align contigs to the IMGT TRBV, TRBD and TRBJ reference genes, and CDR3 was defined following IMGT. Highly expanded clones were defined as clonotypes with a frequency above 0.1%. Shannon entropy served as the measure of repertoire diversity, while the Gini coefficient captured V-J evenness. Public clonotypes were defined as clonotypes shared by more than one individual. TCRdb reran the public reads through fastp at Q25 and MiXCR, keeping productive beta chains. Identical CDR3 protein sequences are pooled into one entry, listed with their most common genes and DNA. It is TCRdb's table, rather than the study itself, that gives the V and J calls and clone size. The table for this sample lists around 400,000 distinct CDR3 sequences; over 12% of them were counted only once. The ten largest clones take up around 7.6% of the sample.

The research as a whole found: TRBV28, TRBJ1-2 and TRBJ2-5 were preferentially used in persistent disease, while TRBV20-1 and TRBJ2-1 were favored in newly diagnosed disease. Only peripheral blood was studied, because thyroid tissue, the primary lesion, was inaccessible. Compared with newly diagnosed patients, patients with persistent Graves' disease had lower TCR Shannon entropy and fewer highly expanded clones, which suggests clonal expansion. Sequencing and analysis were limited to the TCR beta chain. The small sample size was acknowledged by the authors as a limitation that may reduce accuracy. Persistent patients shared more public clonotypes among themselves (under 3,000) than newly diagnosed patients did (about 970).

The same data also contributed to another study, on T cells in Graves' hyperthyroidism and ophthalmopathy. As described in the second report: Graves' hyperthyroidism was defined as stable when no progression to ophthalmopathy occurred over 18 months of follow-up. Hyperthyroidism patients were aged 18 to 65 years and newly diagnosed, with disease duration of less than 2 months. Patients with uncontrolled infections, other autoimmune diseases, pregnancy or lactation were excluded. Clinical symptoms, serum thyroxine and TRAb, thyroid ultrasound, and orbital computed tomography formed the basis for the diagnoses. A first-round RT-PCR of the TCR CDR3 used the HTBI primer set with the Qiagen OneStep RT-PCR kit. Most expanded thyroid clonotypes (frequency above 0.001) were also detected in blood, a finding suggesting that blood repertoires may reflect thyroid immune responses. A model built on a 13 V-J signature distinguished ophthalmopathy from stable hyperthyroidism, reaching approximately 89% sensitivity and 81.08% specificity in cross-validation and 80%/75% in testing. In validation, the model predicted progression to ophthalmopathy a median of about 6 months before onset, with roughly 70% sensitivity and about 72% specificity. To identify TCR V-J signatures that set the groups apart, the researchers used a discovery cohort of 100 patients, made up of around 40 with Graves' ophthalmopathy and some 60 with stable Graves' hyperthyroidism. Prospective prediction of ophthalmopathy was tested in an independent validation cohort consisting of 18 to 20 hyperthyroidism patients and 17 patients who later progressed to ophthalmopathy. For training and testing, the 80 to 100 patients in the discovery cohort were randomly divided in a 7:3 ratio. In addition, the study compared T-cell repertoires in thyroid tissue and in blood from about six Graves' hyperthyroidism patients. Once sampling was done, hyperthyroidism patients were given methimazole at a starting dose of 30 mg daily, whereas ophthalmopathy patients were given high-dose intravenous methylprednisolone. Libraries were constructed in a second round of multiplex PCR, after which size selection and purification were performed. Sequencing of the libraries was done on an Illumina HiSeq2000 using paired-end 100 bp reads. SOAPnuke was used to process the raw data, with reads discarded if the reads contained adapters or uncalled bases, had a mean Phred below 15, or lacked an exact constant-primer or identifier match. High-quality paired reads were merged with COPE v1.2.5, and unique nucleotide sequences were defined as clonotypes. MiTCR v1.1 was used to align clonotypes to the IMGT TRBV, TRBD and TRBJ reference segments. Only V-J combinations with frequency above 0.0001, covering roughly 99% of repertoires, were analysed. A TCS score was defined as the ratio of F50 (clonal expansion) to E x V (chaos), with BLOSUM62-based TCRdist applied between CDR3 peptides within each V-J. Welch's t-statistics and random forest reduced around 510 V-J features to 13, which were used in a naive Bayes classifier (R e1071). Sample size was not statistically predetermined, and blinding of investigators to group allocation was not performed. TCR Vbeta CDR3 sequencing of some 140 peripheral blood samples (roughly 43 ophthalmopathy, roughly 72 hyperthyroidism and around 17 progressor patients) is reported in the paper.

Sequences were derived from peripheral blood mononuclear cells (PBMCs), sampled at new diagnosis, from a patient treated with antithyroid drugs. In this chain, TRBV4-3 is recombined with TRBJ2-1; 15 nucleotides in the junction match TRBD2. The TCR comes from a middle-aged woman with Graves disease. Donor details come from another sample of the same person, matched by shared clones. The base sequence is TGCGCCAGCAGCCAAGGGACTAGCGGGAGGGTGGAACCAAAAGGGCAGTTCTTC. Its product reads: CASSQGTSGRVEPKGQFF.